This T cell receptor beta chain was sequenced in a study of blood T cell repertoires in COVID-19. Study summary: The study drew acute and convalescent COVID-19 samples from the United States, Italy and Spain. Sample material is recorded as cDNA or gDNA derived from T cells, B-cell-depleted T cells, or PBMCs.

Seattle's cohort entered during active infection and was followed longitudinally. Regarding this clone: The sample contains more than one DNA sequence encoding this CDR3.

The CDR3 covers 14 residues. Germline CDR1 and CDR2: LNHNV and YYDKDF (reference sequence). Trimming removed 0 bases at V and 1 base at J, with 6 bases between. Produced via immunoSEQ multiplex PCR; TCRdb's table is partial and in-frame only. The sample has 300,000 to 400,000 clones, around 86% seen once. J is TRBJ1-1 and V is TRBV15, with D unresolved. Sequencing was performed on peripheral blood. This TCR was sampled from a woman aged 50 to 60 with COVID-19, enrolled during active disease. This CDR3 is CATSRDRGNTEAFF. In DNA form, the CDR3 reads TGTGCCACCAGCAGAGATAGAGGGAACACTGAAGCTTTCTTT. Based on the CDR3 plus reference TRBV15 and TRBJ1-1, the full variable domain is DAMVIQNPRYQVTQFGKPVTLSCSQTLNHNVMYWYQQKSSQAPKLLFHYYDKDFNNEADTPDNFQSRRPNTSFCFLDIRSPGLGDTAMYLCATSRDRGNTEAFFGQGTRLTVV.